This T cell receptor beta chain originates from a study of cytomegalovirus exposure and HLA in healthy donors. Study-wide findings and caveats: As a later analysis showed, a missense DCLRE1C variant was linked to trimming of TCR beta V- and J-genes. Reportedly, a later analysis found an Asian-associated ancestry cluster had fewer N-insertions than the approximately 670-donor mean. Accurate HLA-A and HLA-B prediction from TCR beta sequences was reported for most subjects.

As concerns this clone: Antigen: not known.

Trimming removed 5 bases from V and 8 bases from J, with 16 bases in between. In germline, CDR1 is SGDLS, CDR2 YYNGEE. The length of the CDR3 is 13 residues. Primers: 60 Vbeta forward and 13 Jbeta reverse. Source study methods: About 9.9 million of the 60 million to 90 million unique TCR beta chains counted in a later analysis were shared. TCRdb's table, derived via immunoSEQ multiplex PCR, lists solely in-frame clones and lacks some. The V and J calls and clone size come from that table; D and trimming were worked out from the DNA. The data hold roughly 100,000 clones, with about 70% observed a single time.

The source is a woman aged 50 to 60 in good health and CMV-seropositive. The sequencing input was PBMCs. J is TRBJ1-1 and V is TRBV9; maybe TRBD1 (6 bases). The CDR3 DNA follows: TGTGCCAGCAGGGAAAGGGAACAGGGAGAAGCTTTCTTT. Encoded protein: CASREREQGEAFF.